The text below deals with one T cell receptor (beta chain). The same CDR3 is also encoded by other DNA sequences in this sample. This specimen belongs to a study of shared clonotypes between healthy human individuals. Germline V gives CDR1 LNHDA, CDR2 SQIVND (reference sequence). This CDR3 contains 14 residues. The germline V and J ends were trimmed by 3 bases and 0 bases, with 9 bases remaining between them. CD8 cells regarded as naive lacked CD45RO, were positively chosen for CCR7, and omitted terminally differentiated effector memory CD45RA+ cells. All participating donors were Caucasian adults from Nashville, Tennessee. This table comes from immunoSEQ multiplex PCR, and its TCRdb copy is limited to in-frame clones, with some not included. The sample includes about 2.1 million clones, 93% of them seen just once.

Source material: naive CD8+ T cells from PBMCs. The genes are TRBV19 and TRBJ2-7; tentatively, D is TRBD1 or TRBD2 (5 bases each). This receptor was obtained from a man younger than 30 in good health. Some clones in this sample may be carry-over from other donors' samples. In DNA, the CDR3 is TGTGCCAGTAGTATTGTCGGGGCCTCCTACGAGCAGTACTTC. Amino acid sequence: CASSIVGASYEQYF.